The T cell receptor beta chain described here comes from a study of cytomegalovirus exposure and HLA in healthy donors. CDR3 length: 14 amino acids. Looked up from germline, CDR1 is SGHRS and CDR2 is YFSETQ. The junction had 4 bases not matched to a gene; V was cut back by 3 bases and J by 3 bases. Researchers ran the PCR with 60 Vbeta and 13 Jbeta primers. The repertoire was sequenced with immunoSEQ multiplex PCR; TCRdb's copy has only in-frame clones and lacks some. This sample's table reports 130,000 or so clones. The receptor was isolated from a man aged 18 to 29 in good health and CMV-seronegative. Sequenced input: PBMCs. V usage is TRBV5-1 and J usage is TRBJ2-7; 9 nucleotides align to TRBD1. This chain's CDR3 is CASSSTGGSYEQYF. The DNA for the CDR3 is TGCGCCAGCAGCTCGACAGGGGGGAGCTACGAGCAGTACTTC.